The entry below describes one T cell receptor (beta chain). The data originate from a study of T cells in Graves' hyperthyroidism and ophthalmopathy. The CDR3 consists of 15 residues. Germline-derived CDR1 and CDR2 are SEHNR and FQNEAQ (reference sequence). V gave up 5 bases and J gave up 4 bases; unmatched junction bases: 8. Amplification targeted TCR beta CDR3 regions from RNA transcripts. HTBI primers were used for first-round RT-PCR of the TCR CDR3. TCRdb analysed the multiplex PCR reads with MiXCR anew, one entry per CDR3 protein. The repertoire consists of a few hundred thousand distinct CDR3 sequences, with 46% occurring once and the leading ten covering about 43%.

The receptor was derived from an adult woman with Graves' disease, either hyperthyroidism or ophthalmopathy (not recorded which). This chain connects TRBV7-9 to TRBJ2-7, with 10 bases fitting TRBD2. The sequenced sample was peripheral blood or thyroid tissue (not recorded which). The CDR3 DNA is TGTGCCAGCAGCCAGCGGACTAGCGGCCTATACGAGCAGTACTTC. Translation: CASSQRTSGLYEQYF.